The clone carrying this T cell receptor (beta chain) came up a few times. Using immunoSEQ multiplex PCR, the repertoire was profiled, and TCRdb retains in-frame clones only, with some absent. The table shows tens of thousands of clones, with roughly 85% occurring only once. These data come from a study of blood T cell repertoires in COVID-19. V trimming: 4 bases; J trimming: 7 bases; junction bases outside the gene matches: 7. There are 14 residues in the CDR3. Germline CDR1 SEHNR, CDR2 FQNEAQ (reference sequence). V and J are TRBV7-9 and TRBJ1-2; TRBD1 matches 9 bases. The receptor was derived from a human donor in a cohort sampled during active COVID-19. Sequencing input: peripheral blood. CDR3 DNA sequence: TGTGCCAGCAGCTCCGGGACAGGGAGGTCTGGCTACACCTTC. As protein: CASSSGTGRSGYTF.